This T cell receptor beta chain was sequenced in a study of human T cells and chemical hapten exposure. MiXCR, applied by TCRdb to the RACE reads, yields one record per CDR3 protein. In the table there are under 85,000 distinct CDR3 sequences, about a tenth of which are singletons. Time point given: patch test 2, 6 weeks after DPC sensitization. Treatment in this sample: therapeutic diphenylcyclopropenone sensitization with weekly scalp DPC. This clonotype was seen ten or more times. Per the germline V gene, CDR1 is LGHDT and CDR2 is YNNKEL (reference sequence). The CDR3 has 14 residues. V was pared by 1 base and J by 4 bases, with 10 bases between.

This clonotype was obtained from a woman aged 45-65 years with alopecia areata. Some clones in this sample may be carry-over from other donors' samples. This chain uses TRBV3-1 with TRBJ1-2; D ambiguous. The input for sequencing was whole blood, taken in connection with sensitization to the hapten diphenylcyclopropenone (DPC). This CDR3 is CASSQGAHIYGYTF. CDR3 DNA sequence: TGTGCCAGCAGCCAAGGAGCCCATATCTATGGCTACACCTTC.